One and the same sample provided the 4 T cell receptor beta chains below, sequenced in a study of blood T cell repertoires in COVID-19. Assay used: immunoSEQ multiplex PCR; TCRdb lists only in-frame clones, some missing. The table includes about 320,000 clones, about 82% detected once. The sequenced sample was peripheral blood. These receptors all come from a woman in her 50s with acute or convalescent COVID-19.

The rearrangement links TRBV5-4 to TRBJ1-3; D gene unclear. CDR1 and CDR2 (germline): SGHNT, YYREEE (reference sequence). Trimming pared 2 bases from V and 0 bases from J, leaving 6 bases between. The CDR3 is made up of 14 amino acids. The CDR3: CASSLQVSGNTIYF. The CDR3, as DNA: TGTGCCAGCAGCTTACAAGTCTCTGGAAACACCATATATTTT.

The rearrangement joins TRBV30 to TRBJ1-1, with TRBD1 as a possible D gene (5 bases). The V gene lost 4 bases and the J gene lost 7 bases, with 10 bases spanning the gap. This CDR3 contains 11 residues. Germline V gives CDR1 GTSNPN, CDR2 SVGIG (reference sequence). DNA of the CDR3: TGTGCCTGGATTTGGGGGGTTGAAGCTTTCTTT. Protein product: CAWIWGVEAFF.

The CDR3 DNA follows: TGTGCCAGCGCCGGAGTTACAGGGGGCGCGTCTGGGGCCAACGTCCTGACTTTC. This encodes CASAGVTGGASGANVLTF. The chain carries TRBV7-9 and TRBJ2-6; 9 bases match TRBD1. The germline CDR1 and CDR2 sequences are SEHNR and FQNEAQ (reference sequence). The CDR3 is 18 residues long. V was pared by 8 bases and J by 1 base, with 12 bases of the junction left unmatched.

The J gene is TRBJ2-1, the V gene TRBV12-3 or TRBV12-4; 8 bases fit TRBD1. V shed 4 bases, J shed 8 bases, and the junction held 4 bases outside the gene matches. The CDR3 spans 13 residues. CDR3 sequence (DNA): TGTGCCAGCAGTTCGGACAGGGTCGATGAGCAGTTCTTC. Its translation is CASSSDRVDEQFF.